This entry lists 25 T cell receptor beta chains sequenced from one sample in a study of identical twins. TCRdb reanalysed the 5' RACE reads using MiXCR and keeps one entry per CDR3 protein. The sample contains 500,000 to 650,000 distinct CDR3 sequences, 20% to 25% of which appear only once. A further study also used this sample, focusing on yellow fever vaccine responses in identical twins.

Sequenced material: CD4+ T cells sorted from blood. Receptor source: a woman between 18 and 30 years old in good health.

V and J are TRBV6-1 and TRBJ2-1; D call uncertain. The CDR3 is made up of 15 amino acids. Germline values: CDR1 MNHNS, CDR2 SASEGT. V was pared by 7 bases and J by 1 base, with 14 bases between. CDR3: CASKIQSQSYNEQFF. The CDR3 DNA reads TGTGCCAGCAAAATCCAGTCCCAGTCCTACAATGAGCAGTTCTTC.

J is TRBJ1-1 and V is TRBV15; 9 positions match TRBD1. The CDR3 contains 15 residues. In germline, CDR1 is LNHNV, CDR2 YYDKDF (reference sequence). V lost 6 bases and J lost 0; bases outside the gene matches: 5. This chain's CDR3 is CATRGDRAMNTEAFF. The CDR3 DNA is TGTGCCACCAGGGGGGACAGGGCAATGAACACTGAAGCTTTCTTT. The variable domain in full, with the rest retrieved from reference TRBV15 and TRBJ1-1, is DAMVIQNPRYQVTQFGKPVTLSCSQTLNHNVMYWYQQKSSQAPKLLFHYYDKDFNNEADTPDNFQSRRPNTSFCFLDIRSPGLGDTAMYLCATRGDRAMNTEAFFGQGTRLTVV.

Ten or more counts support this clonotype. This chain connects TRBV4-1 to TRBJ1-4; no reliable D call. The CDR3 consists of 12 residues. From germline, CDR1 is MGHRA and CDR2 YSYEKL. V shed 4 bases and J shed 8 bases, with 8 bases lying between them. The CDR3 DNA sequence: TGCGCCAGCAGCCGAGAATTCGAAAAACTGTTTTTT. The encoded protein is CASSREFEKLFF.

The chain's CDR3 is CASSFQGRGSEGTQYF. The CDR3 DNA reads as TGTGCCAGCAGCTTCCAAGGGAGAGGGAGTGAGGGAACGCAGTATTTT. The gene calls are TRBV12-3 or TRBV12-4 and TRBJ2-3; maybe TRBD2 (5 bases). This CDR3 is built from 16 residues. V dropped 6 bases and J dropped 9 bases, with 25 bases sitting between them.

The chain recombines TRBV10-3 with TRBJ2-3, with 10 bases that match TRBD2. Trimming took 4 bases from V and 4 from J; bases not matched to a gene: 8. This CDR3 spans 16 amino acids. Germline V lookup: CDR1 ENHRY, CDR2 SYGVKD. The DNA of the CDR3 is TGTGCCATCAGTGCGGCTAGCGGGAGTGTAGCAGATACGCAGTATTTT. Protein product: CAISAASGSVADTQYF.

The chain couples TRBV4-1 to TRBJ2-2; D ambiguous. V shed 0 bases and J shed 0 bases, with 8 bases lying between them. This CDR3 has 16 amino acids. Germline V gene lookup returns CDR1 MGHRA and CDR2 YSYEKL. CDR3 amino acids: CASSQDAGSNTGELFF. The CDR3 DNA reads TGCGCCAGCAGCCAAGATGCAGGATCGAACACCGGGGAGCTGTTTTTT.

This clonotype was counted ten times or more. Sequence at one end of the junction differs from germline and may be a read error. The V call is TRBV12-3 or TRBV12-4, the J call TRBJ2-1, with TRBD2 matching 10 bases. The CDR3 spans 15 residues. The CDR3 coding sequence is TGCGCCAGCAGCCTAGCGGGAGCAACCTACAATGAGCAGTTCTTC. As protein: CASSLAGATYNEQFF.

This clonotype was recorded a few times. This chain joins TRBV27 and TRBJ2-3, with TRBD2 matching over 10 bases. The germline V gene encodes CDR1 MNHEY and CDR2 SMNVEV (reference sequence). V shed 6 bases and J 4 bases; nucleotides not matched to a gene: 7. The CDR3 extends over 15 amino acids. The CDR3 DNA follows: TGTGCCAGCAGCCGAGCGGGAGGGCCCCCAGATACGCAGTATTTT. Its translation is CASSRAGGPPDTQYF.

This clonotype was observed many times. The chain combines TRBV11-2 with TRBJ2-7, with 12 bases aligning to TRBD2. The CDR3 extends over 15 amino acids. Unmatched junction bases numbered 4, after V lost 5 bases and J lost 2 bases. Germline lookup yields CDR1 SGHAT and CDR2 FQNNGV. CDR3: CASSPRLAGAYEQYF. In nucleotides, the CDR3 is TGTGCCAGCAGCCCACGACTAGCGGGGGCCTACGAGCAGTACTTC.

This clonotype was picked up a small number of times. V gene TRBV15 combines with J gene TRBJ2-1, with 8 bases identical to TRBD1. Germline V gives CDR1 LNHNV, CDR2 YYDKDF (reference sequence). J lost 0 bases, V lost 4 bases, and 2 bases had no gene match. There are 15 residues in the CDR3. CDR3 residues: CATSNRGSSYNEQFF. DNA for the CDR3: TGTGCCACCAGCAACAGGGGGAGCTCCTACAATGAGCAGTTCTTC.

The chain carries TRBV20-1 and TRBJ2-1; 7 nucleotides align to TRBD1. Germline V gene sequence: CDR1 DFQATT, CDR2 SNEGSKA (reference sequence). The ends lost 2 bases at V and 3 bases at J; junction bases unmatched: 10. The CDR3 is 16 amino acids. The CDR3: CSARSARQGVYNEQFF. Here the CDR3 DNA reads TGCAGTGCTAGATCAGCGAGGCAGGGGGTCTACAATGAGCAGTTCTTC.

This chain connects TRBV7-9 to TRBJ2-1; D is uncertain. This CDR3 has 12 residues. The germline gives CDR1 SEHNR, CDR2 FQNEAQ (reference sequence). With 1 base removed from V and 10 bases from J, the gap between germline ends came to 8 bases. This chain's CDR3 is CASSLVLREQFF. The CDR3, as DNA: TGTGCCAGCAGCTTAGTTCTACGGGAGCAGTTCTTC.

This clonotype was seen a few times. The rearrangement joins TRBV24-1 to TRBJ2-1, with 8 bases aligning to TRBD2. CDR3 length equals 16 residues. Germline CDR1 and CDR2: KGHDR and SFDVKD. Trimming took 6 bases from V and 1 from J; bases not matched to a gene: 7. CDR3 DNA: TGTGCCACCAGTAAATCCGGGACTAGTTCCTACAATGAGCAGTTCTTC. Its translation: CATSKSGTSSYNEQFF.

In this sample, this clonotype turned up a few times. V gene TRBV6-6 combines with J gene TRBJ2-2; maybe TRBD1 (5 bases). In germline, CDR1 is MNHNY, CDR2 SVGAGI (reference sequence). The V end was cut by 6 bases, the J end by 4 bases, with 9 bases between. The CDR3 is 13 amino acids. CDR3 in amino acids: CASSQGFTGELFF. CDR3 bases: TGTGCCAGCAGCCAGGGTTTCACCGGGGAGCTGTTTTTT.

The rearrangement uses TRBV6-5 and TRBJ2-2; D unclear. CDR3 length: 15 amino acids. CDR1 is MNHEY, CDR2 SVGAGI, per germline. Trimming stripped 1 base from V and 4 bases from J, with 10 bases between. Here the CDR3 reads CASSYLDPSTGELFF. The CDR3 nucleotides read TGTGCCAGCAGTTACTTGGACCCGAGCACCGGGGAGCTGTTTTTT.

This sequence joins TRBV7-2 and TRBJ1-1, with a weak D call TRBD1 (6 bases). V lost 6 bases and J lost 0, with 14 bases in between. Germline-derived CDR1 and CDR2 are SGHTA and FQGNSA. The CDR3 has 15 residues. The CDR3 protein is CASRAGTPMNTEAFF. CDR3 DNA sequence: TGTGCCAGCAGAGCCGGGACACCTATGAACACTGAAGCTTTCTTT.

This clonotype appeared a few times. This chain connects TRBV7-9 to TRBJ1-1, with 11 bases identical to TRBD1. V dropped 7 bases and J dropped 3; count of bases not matched to a gene: 4. Looked up from germline, CDR1 is SEHNR and CDR2 is FQNEAQ (reference sequence). The CDR3 loop spans 14 amino acids. Here the CDR3 reads CASTSDRGHTEAFF. CDR3 DNA: TGTGCCAGCACCTCGGACAGGGGGCACACTGAAGCTTTCTTT. Together with reference TRBV7-9 and TRBJ1-1, the CDR3 gives the full variable domain: DTGVSQNPRHKITKRGQNVTFRCDPISEHNRLYWYRQTLGQGPEFLTYFQNEAQLEKSRLLSDRFSAERPKGSFSTLEIQRTEQGDSAMYLCASTSDRGHTEAFFGQGTRLTVV.

In its sample, this clonotype was seen many times. J is TRBJ2-1 and V is TRBV10-1; D is perhaps TRBD2 (6 bases). CDR1 and CDR2 (germline): WNHNN, SYGVQD (reference sequence). V was clipped by 5 bases and J by 3 bases, with 14 bases between them. CDR3 size: 15 residues. The CDR3 is CASSPFGGLYNEQFF. CDR3 DNA sequence: TGCGCCAGCAGTCCCTTCGGGGGACTCTACAATGAGCAGTTCTTC.

The rearrangement links TRBV5-1 to TRBJ2-5; tentative D call: TRBD2 (6 bases). CDR1 and CDR2 from the germline V gene are SGHRS and YFSETQ. The V and J ends lost 0 bases and 4 bases respectively, with 10 bases between them. The CDR3 loop spans 14 amino acids. This chain's CDR3 is CASSLDPGRETQYF. CDR3 sequence (DNA): TGCGCCAGCAGCTTGGATCCCGGGAGAGAGACCCAGTACTTC.

The table lists this clonotype with many counts. The rearrangement joins TRBV29-1 to TRBJ1-2, with D possibly TRBD1 on 5 matching bases. V lost 0 bases and J 6 bases, leaving 8 bases between the germline ends. CDR3 length equals 12 residues. Germline V lookup: CDR1 SQVTM, CDR2 ANQGSEA. CDR3 DNA sequence: TGCAGCGTTGAAGACAGGGAAGATGGCTACACCTTC. Its translation: CSVEDREDGYTF.

This clonotype was recorded a few times. This chain connects TRBV28 to TRBJ2-5, with a tentative D call TRBD1 (6 bases). The CDR3 runs to 15 residues. In germline, CDR1 is MDHEN, CDR2 SYDVKM. Deletions cut 5 bases from V and 1 base from J, with 14 bases between. CDR3 region: CASSTVQGLQETQYF. The CDR3 nucleotides are TGTGCCAGCAGTACAGTACAGGGTCTCCAAGAGACCCAGTACTTC.

The table lists this clonotype with many counts. V usage is TRBV7-8 and J usage is TRBJ2-7; D gene ambiguous. Trimming pared 0 bases from V and 4 bases from J, leaving 10 bases between. Germline CDR1 is SGHVS and CDR2 is FQNEAQ. The CDR3 has 14 amino acids. The CDR3 sequence is CASSLASLGYEQYV. In nucleotides, the CDR3 is TGTGCCAGCAGCTTAGCCTCACTCGGGTACGAGCAGTACGTC.

V and J are TRBV10-3 and TRBJ2-6, with D maybe TRBD1 (5 bases). The CDR3 consists of 14 residues. CDR1 and CDR2 from the germline V gene are ENHRY and SYGVKD. The V and J ends lost 6 bases and 2 bases respectively, with 8 bases between them. CDR3 in amino acids: CAISQGAGANVLTF. In DNA, the CDR3 is TGTGCCATCAGCCAGGGTGCTGGGGCCAACGTCCTGACTTTC.

V gene TRBV4-1 combines with J gene TRBJ2-5, with 9 bases fitting TRBD2. Per germline, CDR1 MGHRA and CDR2 YSYEKL. This CDR3 is built from 14 residues. V lost 1 base, J lost 5 bases, and 2 bases stayed unmatched. CDR3 loop: CASSQVLAGETQYF. CDR3 nucleotides: TGCGCCAGCAGCCAAGTCCTAGCGGGGGAGACCCAGTACTTC.

CDR3 protein: CASRSWEGPGEQYF. The CDR3 DNA follows: TGCGCCAGCAGATCGTGGGAGGGCCCGGGGGAGCAGTACTTC. The chain combines TRBV5-1 with TRBJ2-7; 7 bases agree with TRBD2. This CDR3 has 14 amino acids. The junction had 12 bases not matched to a gene; V was cut back by 5 bases and J by 7 bases. The germline V gene has CDR1 SGHRS and CDR2 YFSETQ.